This T cell receptor (beta chain) was profiled in a study of cytomegalovirus exposure and HLA in healthy donors. Findings and limits, study-wide: The authors listed roughly 150 TCR beta chains as cytomegalovirus-associated. Under in vitro conditions, a few CMV-associated chains were confirmed as specific for CMV antigens.

The donors belonged to the approximately 120-subject validation cohort, separate from the roughly 700-subject first cohort. With regard to this clone: Antigen specificity is unknown.

The protocol was immunoSEQ multiplex PCR, while the TCRdb copy is restricted to in-frame clones and leaves out a portion. The top ten clones hold roughly 2% of a sample with about 120,000 clones, about 87% of them seen once. The sample was PBMCs. The TCR was taken from a woman aged 18-35 years in good health and CMV-seronegative.

The DNA of the CDR3 is TGTGCCAGCAGTTTATGGGTTGGGACTAGCGGGACCGAGCAGTTCTTC. Protein product: CASSLWVGTSGTEQFF. The chain uses TRBV27 and TRBJ2-1; the match to TRBD2 covers 13 bases. CDR1 MNHEY and CDR2 SMNVEV come from the germline V gene (reference sequence). The ends lost 1 base at V and 10 bases at J; junction bases unmatched: 7. The CDR3 has 16 residues.